The clone carrying this T cell receptor (beta chain) was counted between two and nine times. What it binds is not known. The sample belongs to a study of T cell repertoires in cytomegalovirus infection. Study information: The authors used CMV epitopes that were HLA-C-restricted (recently identified) and HLA-B-restricted (well studied). CMV infection plus the matching HLA type was flagged by public TCR beta signatures.

The germline gives CDR1 SNHLY, CDR2 FYNNEI. V gave up 4 bases and J gave up 5 bases; unmatched junction bases: 0. The CDR3 contains 13 residues. MiXCR was run by TCRdb on the reads, yielding one entry per CDR3 protein. The sample includes hundreds of thousands of distinct CDR3 sequences, approximately 33% of them seen just once. Study-level points and caveats: Cumulative frequency (of public TCR beta family members) identified carriers of CMV plus the relevant HLA. In two of eight donors, the top clonotype was HLA-C-restricted CMV-specific.

This chain uses TRBV2 with TRBJ2-2, with 8 bases matching TRBD1. The material was cultured PBMCs, obtained from culture after CMV antigen stimulation. This sequence was found in a human donor in good health (CMV status not recorded). Some clones in this sample may be carry-over from other donors' samples. CDR3 sequence (DNA): TGTGCCAGCAGTGGACAGGGGACCGGGGAGCTGTTTTTT. Amino acids: CASSGQGTGELFF.